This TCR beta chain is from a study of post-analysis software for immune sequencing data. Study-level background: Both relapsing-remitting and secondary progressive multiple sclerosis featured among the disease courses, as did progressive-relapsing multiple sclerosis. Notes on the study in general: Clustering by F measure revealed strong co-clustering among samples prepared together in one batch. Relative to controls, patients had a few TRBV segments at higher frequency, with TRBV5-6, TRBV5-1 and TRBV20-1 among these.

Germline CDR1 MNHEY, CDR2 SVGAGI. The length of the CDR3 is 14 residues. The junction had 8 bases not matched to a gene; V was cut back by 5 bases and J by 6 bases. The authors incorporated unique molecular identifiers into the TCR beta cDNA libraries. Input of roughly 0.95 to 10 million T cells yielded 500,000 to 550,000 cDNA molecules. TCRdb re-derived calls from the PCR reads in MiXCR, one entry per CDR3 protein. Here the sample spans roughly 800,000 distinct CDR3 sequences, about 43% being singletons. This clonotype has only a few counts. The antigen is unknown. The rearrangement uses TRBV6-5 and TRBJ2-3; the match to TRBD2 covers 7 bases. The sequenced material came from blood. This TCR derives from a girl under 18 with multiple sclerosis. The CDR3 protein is CASSAAGEPDTQYF. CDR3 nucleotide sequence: TGTGCCAGCAGTGCCGCGGGAGAACCGGATACGCAGTATTTT.